This entry describes one T cell receptor (beta chain). No antigen is known for it. The data were taken from a study of cytomegalovirus exposure and HLA in healthy donors. PCR was performed using 60 Vbeta and 13 Jbeta primers. The assay was immunoSEQ multiplex PCR, and TCRdb's table has in-frame clones only and misses some. The table records more than 140,000 clones, 64% of them present only once. Study-wide results and caveats: About 87% or about 30% of the time was how often most TCR beta V segments were productive, according to an earlier analysis. In vitro data verified a few CMV-associated chains as specific for CMV antigens. Compared with the roughly 700-donor mean, an Asian-associated ancestry cluster reportedly had fewer N-insertions, according to a later analysis.

The sequenced sample was PBMCs. This sequence originates from a woman aged 25 to 39 in good health and CMV-seropositive.

CDR3 in DNA: TGTGTCAGAAGAGGTAACGGGACAGTCGATGAAAAACTGTTTTTT. Residues: CVRRGNGTVDEKLFF. This sequence joins TRBV7-5 and TRBJ1-4; the table calls TRBD1, which could not be checked here. TRBV7-5 represents a pseudogene. The CDR3 loop spans 15 amino acids.